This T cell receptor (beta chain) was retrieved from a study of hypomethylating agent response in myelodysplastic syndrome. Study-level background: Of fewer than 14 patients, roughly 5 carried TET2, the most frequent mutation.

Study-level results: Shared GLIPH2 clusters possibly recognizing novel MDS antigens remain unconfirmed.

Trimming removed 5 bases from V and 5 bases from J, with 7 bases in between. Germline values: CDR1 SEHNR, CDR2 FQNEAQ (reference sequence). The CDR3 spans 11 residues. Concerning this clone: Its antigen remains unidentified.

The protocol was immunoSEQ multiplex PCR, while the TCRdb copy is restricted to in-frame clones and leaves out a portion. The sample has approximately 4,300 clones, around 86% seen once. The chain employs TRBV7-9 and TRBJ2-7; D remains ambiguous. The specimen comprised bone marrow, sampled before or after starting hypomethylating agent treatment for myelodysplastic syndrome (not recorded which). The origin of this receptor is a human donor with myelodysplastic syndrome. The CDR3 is CASSLEHEQYF. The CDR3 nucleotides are TGTGCCAGCAGCCTAGAACACGAGCAGTACTTC.